This entry lists 9 T cell receptor beta chains sequenced from one sample in a study of cytomegalovirus exposure and HLA in healthy donors. Some clones are missing from TCRdb's copy, which holds only in-frame ones; the method was immunoSEQ multiplex PCR. This repertoire shows roughly 250,000 clones, almost 90% found once; its top ten account for more than 0.35%. Sequenced material: PBMCs. The receptors stem from a woman aged 18-29 years in good health and CMV-seronegative.

V gene TRBV2 combines with J gene TRBJ2-5; a possible D gene is TRBD2 (5 bases). The CDR3 runs to 13 residues. Germline V CDR1 and CDR2: SNHLY, FYNNEI. V was clipped by 4 bases and J by 5 bases, with 11 bases between them. As DNA, the CDR3 is TGTGCCAGCAGTGGGGAAGCGGTTGAGACCCAGTACTTC. Translated, it gives CASSGEAVETQYF.

V gene TRBV7-8 combines with J gene TRBJ2-2; D is undetermined. V gave up 0 bases and J gave up 5 bases, with 4 bases separating them. CDR1 and CDR2 from the germline V gene are SGHVS and FQNEAQ. This CDR3 has 13 amino acids. This chain's CDR3 is CASSLATTGELFF. For the CDR3, the DNA is TGTGCCAGCAGCTTAGCGACTACCGGGGAGCTGTTTTTT.

The genes are TRBV11-2 and TRBJ1-1; D is possibly TRBD1 (5 bases). Germline-derived CDR1 and CDR2 are SGHAT and FQNNGV. V lost 0 bases to trimming and J lost 5 bases, with 10 bases between them. The CDR3 is 14 amino acids. CDR3 nucleotide sequence: TGTGCCAGCAGCTTAGAAGGTGGGGGGACTGAAGCTTTCTTT. This sequence encodes CASSLEGGGTEAFF.

V and J are TRBV28 and TRBJ1-2; D is ambiguous. V lost 3 bases and J 0 bases, leaving 5 bases between the germline ends. The CDR3 has 13 residues. From germline, CDR1 is MDHEN and CDR2 SYDVKM. This CDR3 is CASSFFSNYGYTF. CDR3 DNA: TGTGCCAGCAGTTTCTTCTCTAACTATGGCTACACCTTC.

The V and J genes are TRBV27 and TRBJ2-5; 8 nucleotides agree with TRBD2. This CDR3 is 16 amino acids long. V lost 3 bases to trimming and J lost 0 bases; unmatched junction nucleotides: 6. Germline CDR1 and CDR2: MNHEY and SMNVEV (reference sequence). The CDR3 sequence: CASSFTSGVYQETQYF. The CDR3 nucleotides read TGTGCCAGCAGTTTCACTAGCGGTGTTTACCAAGAGACCCAGTACTTC.

This chain uses TRBV27 with TRBJ1-5, with D unclear. Germline assignment: CDR1 MNHEY and CDR2 SMNVEV (reference sequence). The V end lost 6 bases, the J end lost 4 bases, and 16 bases lay between the germline ends. This CDR3 spans 15 amino acids. CDR3 loop: CASSPVPGGNQPQHF. CDR3 in DNA: TGTGCCAGCAGCCCTGTCCCGGGTGGGAATCAGCCCCAGCATTTT.

V and J are TRBV25-1 and TRBJ2-5, with 8 bases matching TRBD1. Germline V CDR1 and CDR2: MGHDK, SYGVNS. V gave up 4 bases and J gave up 4 bases; unmatched junction bases: 5. CDR3 length: 14 amino acids. In DNA form, the CDR3 reads TGTGCCAGCAGTGTCGGACAGGGTCTAGAGACCCAGTACTTC. As protein: CASSVGQGLETQYF.

The chain combines TRBV5-6 with TRBJ2-2; perhaps TRBD1 as D (5 bases). The V and J ends lost 4 bases and 7 bases respectively, with 14 bases between them. CDR1 SGHDT and CDR2 YYEEEE come from the germline V gene. The CDR3 spans 14 residues. The CDR3 nucleotides are TGTGCCAGCAGCCCCACAGGACCGGGCGGGGAGCTGTTTTTT. This translates into CASSPTGPGGELFF.

This sequence joins TRBV28 and TRBJ1-2; 7 bases match TRBD1. This CDR3 contains 14 residues. Germline V gene lookup returns CDR1 MDHEN and CDR2 SYDVKM. V dropped 5 bases and J dropped 4; count of bases not matched to a gene: 7. This chain's CDR3 is CASSPETGSYGYTF. As DNA, the CDR3 is TGTGCCAGCAGTCCGGAGACAGGGAGCTATGGCTACACCTTC.